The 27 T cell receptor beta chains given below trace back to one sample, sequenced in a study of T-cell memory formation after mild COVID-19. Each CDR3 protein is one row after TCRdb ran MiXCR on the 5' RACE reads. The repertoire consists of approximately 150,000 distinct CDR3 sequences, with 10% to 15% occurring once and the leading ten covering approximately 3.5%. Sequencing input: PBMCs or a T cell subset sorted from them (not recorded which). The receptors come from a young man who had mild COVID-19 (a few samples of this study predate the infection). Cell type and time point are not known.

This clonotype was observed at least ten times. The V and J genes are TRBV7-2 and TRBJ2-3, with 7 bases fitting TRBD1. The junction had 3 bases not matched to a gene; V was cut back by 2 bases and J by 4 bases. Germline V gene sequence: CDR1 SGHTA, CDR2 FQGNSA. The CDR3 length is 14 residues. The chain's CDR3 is CASSLRGHPDTQYF. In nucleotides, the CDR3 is TGTGCCAGCAGCTTAAGGGGGCACCCAGATACGCAGTATTTT. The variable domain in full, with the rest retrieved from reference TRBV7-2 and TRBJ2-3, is GAGVSQSPSNKVTEKGKDVELRCDPISGHTALYWYRQSLGQGLEFLIYFQGNSAPDKSGLPSDRFSAERTGGSVSTLTIQRTQQEDSAVYLCASSLRGHPDTQYFGPGTRLTVL.

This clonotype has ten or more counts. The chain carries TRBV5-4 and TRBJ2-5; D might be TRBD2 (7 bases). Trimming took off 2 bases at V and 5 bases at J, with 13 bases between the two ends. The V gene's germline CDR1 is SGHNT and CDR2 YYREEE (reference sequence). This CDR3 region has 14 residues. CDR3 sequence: CASSLQGGRETQYF. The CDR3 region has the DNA TGTGCCAGCAGCTTACAGGGAGGGCGCGAGACCCAGTACTTC.

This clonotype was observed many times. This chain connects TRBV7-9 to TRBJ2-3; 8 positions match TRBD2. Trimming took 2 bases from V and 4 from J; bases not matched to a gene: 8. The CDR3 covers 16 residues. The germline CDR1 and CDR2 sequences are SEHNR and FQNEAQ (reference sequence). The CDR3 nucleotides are TGTGCCAGCAGCTTAAGACGGGGGGGCCGGGCAGATACGCAGTATTTT. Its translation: CASSLRRGGRADTQYF.

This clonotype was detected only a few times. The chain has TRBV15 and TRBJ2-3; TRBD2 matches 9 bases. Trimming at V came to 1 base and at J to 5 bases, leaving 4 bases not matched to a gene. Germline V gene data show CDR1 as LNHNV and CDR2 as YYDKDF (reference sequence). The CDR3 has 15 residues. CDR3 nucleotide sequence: TGTGCCACCAGCAGAGCTGGCGGGGGGGGAGATACGCAGTATTTT. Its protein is CATSRAGGGGDTQYF.

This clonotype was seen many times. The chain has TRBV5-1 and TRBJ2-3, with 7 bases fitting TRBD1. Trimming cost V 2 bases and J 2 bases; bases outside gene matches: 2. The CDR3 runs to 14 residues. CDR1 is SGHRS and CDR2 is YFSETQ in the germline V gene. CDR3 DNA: TGCGCCAGCAGCTTCGGACAGGACACAGATACGCAGTATTTT. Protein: CASSFGQDTDTQYF.

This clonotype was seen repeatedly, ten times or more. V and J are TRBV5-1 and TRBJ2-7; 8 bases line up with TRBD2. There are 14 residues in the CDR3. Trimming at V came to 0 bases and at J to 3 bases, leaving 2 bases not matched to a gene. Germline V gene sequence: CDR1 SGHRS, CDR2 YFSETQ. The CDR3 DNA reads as TGCGCCAGCAGCTTGGCCCGGGGGGGCTACGAGCAGTACTTC. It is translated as CASSLARGGYEQYF.

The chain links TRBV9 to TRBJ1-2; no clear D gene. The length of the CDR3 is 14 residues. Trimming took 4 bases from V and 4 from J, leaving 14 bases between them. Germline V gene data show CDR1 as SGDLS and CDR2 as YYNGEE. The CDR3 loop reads CASSITADGYGYTF. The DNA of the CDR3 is TGTGCCAGCAGCATAACAGCGGACGGCTATGGCTACACCTTC. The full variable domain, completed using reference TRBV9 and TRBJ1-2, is DSGVTQTPKHLITATGQRVTLRCSPRSGDLSVYWYQQSLDQGLQFLIQYYNGEERAKGNILERFSAQQFPDLHSELNLSSLELGDSALYFCASSITADGYGYTFGSGTRLTVV.

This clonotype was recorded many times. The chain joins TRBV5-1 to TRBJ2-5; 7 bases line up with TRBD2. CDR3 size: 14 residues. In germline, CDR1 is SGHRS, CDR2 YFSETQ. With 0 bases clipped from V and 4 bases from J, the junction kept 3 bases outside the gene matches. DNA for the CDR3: TGCGCCAGCAGCTTGGAGGGCGGGGGAGAGACCCAGTACTTC. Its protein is CASSLEGGGETQYF.

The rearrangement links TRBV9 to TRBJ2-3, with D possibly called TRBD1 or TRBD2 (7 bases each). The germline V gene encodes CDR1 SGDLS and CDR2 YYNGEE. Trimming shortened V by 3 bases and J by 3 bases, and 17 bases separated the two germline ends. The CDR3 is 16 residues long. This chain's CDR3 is CASSEEGAGRTDTQYF. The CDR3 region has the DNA TGTGCCAGCAGCGAAGAGGGGGCCGGGAGGACAGATACGCAGTATTTT.

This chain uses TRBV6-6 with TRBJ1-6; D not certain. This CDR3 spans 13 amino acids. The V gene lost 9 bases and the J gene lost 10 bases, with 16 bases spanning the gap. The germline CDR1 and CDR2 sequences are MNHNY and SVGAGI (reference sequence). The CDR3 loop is CASKSGRWSPLHF. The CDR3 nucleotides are TGTGCCAGTAAATCGGGAAGGTGGTCACCCCTCCACTTT.

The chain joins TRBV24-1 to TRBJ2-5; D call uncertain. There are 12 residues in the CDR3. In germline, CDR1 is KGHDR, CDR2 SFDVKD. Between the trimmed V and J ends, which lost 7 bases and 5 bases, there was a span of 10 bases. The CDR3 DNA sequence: TGTGCCACCAGGGGTTCAGGCGAGACCCAGTACTTC. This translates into CATRGSGETQYF.

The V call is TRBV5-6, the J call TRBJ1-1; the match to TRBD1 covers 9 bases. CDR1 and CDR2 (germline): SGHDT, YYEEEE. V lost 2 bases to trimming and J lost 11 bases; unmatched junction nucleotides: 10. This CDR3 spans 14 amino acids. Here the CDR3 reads CASSFRDRALLAFF. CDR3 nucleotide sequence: TGTGCCAGCAGCTTCCGGGACAGGGCTTTGTTGGCTTTCTTT. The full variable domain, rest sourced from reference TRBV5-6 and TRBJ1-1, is DAGVTQSPTHLIKTRGQQVTLRCSPKSGHDTVSWYQQALGQGPQFIFQYYEEEERQRGNFPDRFSGHQFPNYSSELNVNALLLGDSALYLCASSFRDRALLAFFGQGTRLTVV.

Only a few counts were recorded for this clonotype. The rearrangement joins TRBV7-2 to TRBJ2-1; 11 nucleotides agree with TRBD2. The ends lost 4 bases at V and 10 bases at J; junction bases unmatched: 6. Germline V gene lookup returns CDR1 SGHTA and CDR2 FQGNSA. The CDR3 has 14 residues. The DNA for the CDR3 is TGTGCCAGCAGCTCCTTAGCGGGGGGGCGAGAGCAGTTCTTC. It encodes CASSSLAGGREQFF.

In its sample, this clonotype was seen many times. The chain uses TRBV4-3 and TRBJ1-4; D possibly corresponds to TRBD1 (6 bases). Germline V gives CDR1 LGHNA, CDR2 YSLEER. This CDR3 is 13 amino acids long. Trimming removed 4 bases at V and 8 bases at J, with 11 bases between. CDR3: CASSRQGLEKLFF. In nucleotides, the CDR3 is TGCGCCAGCAGCCGCCAGGGGTTAGAAAAACTGTTTTTT.

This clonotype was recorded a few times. The CDR3 sequence is CASSGDRGTDTQYF. The CDR3 nucleotides read TGTGCCAGCAGTGGGGACAGAGGCACAGATACGCAGTATTTT. The genes are TRBV2 and TRBJ2-3; 7 positions agree with TRBD1. The CDR3 consists of 14 residues. V lost 4 bases to trimming and J lost 1 base; unmatched junction nucleotides: 2. Germline V gene data show CDR1 as SNHLY and CDR2 as FYNNEI.

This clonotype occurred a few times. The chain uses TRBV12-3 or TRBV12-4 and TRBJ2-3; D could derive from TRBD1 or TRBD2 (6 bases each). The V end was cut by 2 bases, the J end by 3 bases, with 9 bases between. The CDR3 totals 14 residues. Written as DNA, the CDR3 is TGTGCCAGCAGTTTATGGGGGGCAACAGATACGCAGTATTTT. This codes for CASSLWGATDTQYF.

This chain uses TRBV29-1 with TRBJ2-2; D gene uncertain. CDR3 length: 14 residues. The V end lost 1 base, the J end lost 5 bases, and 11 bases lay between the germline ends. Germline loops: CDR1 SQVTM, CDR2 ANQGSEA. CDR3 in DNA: TGCAGCGTTGAAGGACGTCCATCGACCGGGGAGCTGTTTTTT. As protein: CSVEGRPSTGELFF.

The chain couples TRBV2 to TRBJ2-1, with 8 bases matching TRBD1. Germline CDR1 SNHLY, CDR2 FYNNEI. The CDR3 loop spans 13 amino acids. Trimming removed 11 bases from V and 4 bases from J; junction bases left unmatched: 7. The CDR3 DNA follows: TGTGCCGGCCAGGGGGCGTCTTACAATGAGCAGTTCTTC. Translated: CAGQGASYNEQFF.

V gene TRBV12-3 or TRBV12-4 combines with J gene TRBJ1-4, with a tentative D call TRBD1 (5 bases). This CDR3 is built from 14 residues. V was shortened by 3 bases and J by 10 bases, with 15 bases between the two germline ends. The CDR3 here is CASSLIGGPSKLFF. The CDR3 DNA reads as TGTGCCAGCAGTTTGATTGGGGGACCGTCAAAACTGTTTTTT.

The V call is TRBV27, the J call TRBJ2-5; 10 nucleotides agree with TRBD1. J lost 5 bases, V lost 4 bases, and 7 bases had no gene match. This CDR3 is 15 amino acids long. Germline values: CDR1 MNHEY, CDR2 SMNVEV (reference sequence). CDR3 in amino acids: CASSSGQGSAETQYF. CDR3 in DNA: TGTGCCAGCAGTTCGGGACAGGGGTCCGCGGAGACCCAGTACTTC.

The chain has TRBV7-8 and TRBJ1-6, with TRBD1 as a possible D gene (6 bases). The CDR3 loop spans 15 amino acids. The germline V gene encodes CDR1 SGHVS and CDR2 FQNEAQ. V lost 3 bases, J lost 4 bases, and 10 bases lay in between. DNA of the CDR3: TGTGCCAGCAGCTTGGACAGCGTTTATAATTCACCCCTCCACTTT. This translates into CASSLDSVYNSPLHF.

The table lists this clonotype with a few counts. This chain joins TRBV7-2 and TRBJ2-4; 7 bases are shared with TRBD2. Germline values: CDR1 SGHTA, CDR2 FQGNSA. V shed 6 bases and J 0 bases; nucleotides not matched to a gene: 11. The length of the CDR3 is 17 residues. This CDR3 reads CASSTTGRGVAKNIQYF. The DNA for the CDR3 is TGTGCCAGCAGTACAACAGGTCGGGGGGTAGCCAAAAACATTCAGTACTTC.

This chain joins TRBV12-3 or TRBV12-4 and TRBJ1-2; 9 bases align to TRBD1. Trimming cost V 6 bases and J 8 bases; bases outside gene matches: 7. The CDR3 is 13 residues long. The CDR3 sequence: CASRPGQGSGYTF. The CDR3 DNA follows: TGTGCCAGCAGGCCGGGACAGGGATCGGGCTACACCTTC.

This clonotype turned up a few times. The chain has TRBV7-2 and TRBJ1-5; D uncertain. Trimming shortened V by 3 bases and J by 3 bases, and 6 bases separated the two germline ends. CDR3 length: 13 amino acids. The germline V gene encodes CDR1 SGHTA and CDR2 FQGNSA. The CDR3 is CASSFSINQPQHF. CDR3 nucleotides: TGTGCCAGCAGCTTCTCCATCAATCAGCCCCAGCATTTT.

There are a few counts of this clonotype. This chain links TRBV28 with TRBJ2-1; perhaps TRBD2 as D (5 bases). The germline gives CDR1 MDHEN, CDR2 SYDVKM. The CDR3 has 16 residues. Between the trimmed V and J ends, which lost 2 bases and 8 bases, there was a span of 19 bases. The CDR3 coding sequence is TGTGCCAGCAGTTTAGCTGGGCGGTGGGAGTTTGATGAGCAGTTCTTC. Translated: CASSLAGRWEFDEQFF.

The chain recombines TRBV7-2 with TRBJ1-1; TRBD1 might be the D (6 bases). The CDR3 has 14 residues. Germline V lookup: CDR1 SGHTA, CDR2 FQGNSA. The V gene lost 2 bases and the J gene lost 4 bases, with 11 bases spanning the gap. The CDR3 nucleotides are TGTGCCAGCAGCTTAAACCCAGGGGCCACTGAAGCTTTCTTT. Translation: CASSLNPGATEAFF.

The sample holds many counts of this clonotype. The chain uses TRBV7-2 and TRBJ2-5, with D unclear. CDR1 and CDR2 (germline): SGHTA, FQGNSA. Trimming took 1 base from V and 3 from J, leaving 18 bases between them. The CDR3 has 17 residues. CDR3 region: CASSLGARWFRKETQYF. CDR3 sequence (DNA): TGTGCCAGCAGCTTAGGGGCCCGGTGGTTCCGCAAAGAGACCCAGTACTTC.